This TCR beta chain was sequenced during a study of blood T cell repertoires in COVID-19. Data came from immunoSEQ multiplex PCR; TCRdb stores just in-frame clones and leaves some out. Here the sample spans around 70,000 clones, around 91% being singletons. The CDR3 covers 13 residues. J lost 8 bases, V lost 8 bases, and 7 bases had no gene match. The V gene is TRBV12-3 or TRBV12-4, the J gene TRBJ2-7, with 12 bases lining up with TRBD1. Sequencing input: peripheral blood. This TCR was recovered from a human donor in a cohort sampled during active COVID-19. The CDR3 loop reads CASGLGTGGQQYF. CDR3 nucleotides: TGTGCCAGCGGCCTGGGGACAGGGGGCCAGCAGTACTTC.